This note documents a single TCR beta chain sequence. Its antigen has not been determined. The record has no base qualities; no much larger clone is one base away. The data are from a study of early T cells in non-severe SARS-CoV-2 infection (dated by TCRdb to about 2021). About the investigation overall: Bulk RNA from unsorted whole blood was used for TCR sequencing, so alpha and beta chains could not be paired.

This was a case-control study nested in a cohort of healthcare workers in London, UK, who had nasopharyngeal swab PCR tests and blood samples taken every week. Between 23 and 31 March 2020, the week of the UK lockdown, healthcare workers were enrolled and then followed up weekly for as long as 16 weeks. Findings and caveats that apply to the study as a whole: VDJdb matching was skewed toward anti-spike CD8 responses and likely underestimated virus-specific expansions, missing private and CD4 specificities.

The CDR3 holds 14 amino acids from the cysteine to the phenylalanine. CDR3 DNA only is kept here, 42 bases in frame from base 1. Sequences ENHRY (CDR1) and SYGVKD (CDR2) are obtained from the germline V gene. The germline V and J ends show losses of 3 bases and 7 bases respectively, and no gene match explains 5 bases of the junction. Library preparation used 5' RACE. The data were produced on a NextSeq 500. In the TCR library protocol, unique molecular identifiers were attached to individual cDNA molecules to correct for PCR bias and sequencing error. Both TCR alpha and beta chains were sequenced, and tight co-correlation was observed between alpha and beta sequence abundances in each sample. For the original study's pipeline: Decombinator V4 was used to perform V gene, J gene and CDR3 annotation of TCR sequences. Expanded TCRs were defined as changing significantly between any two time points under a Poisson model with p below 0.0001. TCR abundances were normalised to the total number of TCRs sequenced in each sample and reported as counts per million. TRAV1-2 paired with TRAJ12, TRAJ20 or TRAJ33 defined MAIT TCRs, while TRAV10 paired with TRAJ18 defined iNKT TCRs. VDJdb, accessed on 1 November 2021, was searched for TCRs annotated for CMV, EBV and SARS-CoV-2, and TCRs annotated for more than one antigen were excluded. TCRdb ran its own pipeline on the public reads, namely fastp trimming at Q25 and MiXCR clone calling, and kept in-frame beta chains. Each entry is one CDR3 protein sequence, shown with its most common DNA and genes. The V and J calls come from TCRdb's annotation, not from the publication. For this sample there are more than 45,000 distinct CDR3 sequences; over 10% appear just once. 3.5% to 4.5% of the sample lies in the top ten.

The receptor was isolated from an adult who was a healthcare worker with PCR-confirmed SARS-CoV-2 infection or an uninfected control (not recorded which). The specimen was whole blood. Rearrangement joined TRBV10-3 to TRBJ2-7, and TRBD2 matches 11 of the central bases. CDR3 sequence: CAISETSGSVEQYF. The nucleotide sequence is TGTGCCATCAGTGAAACTAGCGGGAGTGTTGAGCAGTACTTC.